Here is one T cell receptor (beta chain) with its context. Its antigen is still unknown. The source of the sample is a study of response to subunit inactivated influenza vaccine. Whole-study findings and limits: Authors suggested each seasonal flu vaccination may recruit only limited numbers of new T cells.

TCRdb processed the RT-PCR reads anew with MiXCR; each CDR3 protein has one entry. The table lists 500,000 to 700,000 distinct CDR3 sequences, under 25% of them singletons. CDR1 and CDR2 (germline): LNHDA, SQIVND (reference sequence). V lost 10 bases, J lost 2 bases, and 18 bases lay in between. The CDR3 spans 14 residues. The same specimen was also included in a second study, on T cells expressing NK-cell markers. That study reports: For TCR beta, cDNA was produced by 5'RACE template switching with UMIs. CD8+ T cells in roughly six donors included dominant NKG2C+ clonotypes at 1.0-7.0%. It remained uncertain whether the expanded NKG2C+ T cell clones were specific for HCMV antigens.

The V gene is TRBV19, the J gene TRBJ2-7; D ambiguous. This TCR came from a man over 45 who received an inactivated influenza vaccine. The input for sequencing was CD4+ T cells sorted from PBMCs, taken roughly 13 days after vaccination. In DNA form, the CDR3 reads TGTGCCACCAGAGAGGCGAAATACCCCTACGAGCAGTACTTC. Its protein product is CATREAKYPYEQYF. The entire variable domain, with the rest obtained from reference TRBV19 and TRBJ2-7, is as follows: DGGITQSPKYLFRKEGQNVTLSCEQNLNHDAMYWYRQDPGQGLRLIYYSQIVNDFQKGDIAEGYSVSREKKESFPLTVTSAQKNPTAFYLCATREAKYPYEQYFGPGTRLTVT.